This T cell receptor beta chain was captured by sequencing in a study of cytomegalovirus exposure and HLA in healthy donors. Across the study: The platform used for the 120 or so validation repertoires matched that of the 600 to 800 first-cohort repertoires, a later analysis reported.

Using immunoSEQ multiplex PCR, the repertoire was profiled, and TCRdb retains in-frame clones only, with some absent. The table has some 69,000 clones, around 96% seen once. This clone was picked up one time. CDR1 SQVTM and CDR2 ANQGSEA come from the germline V gene. The germline V and J ends were trimmed by 2 bases and 12 bases, with 11 bases remaining between them. The length of the CDR3 is 11 residues. Sequencing used PBMCs. This chain connects TRBV29-1 to TRBJ2-1; no clear D gene. The TCR was taken from a woman younger than 35 in good health and CMV-seropositive. The CDR3 sequence is CSVEKRPGQFF. In DNA, the CDR3 is TGCAGCGTTGAAAAGCGCCCGGGGCAGTTCTTC.